This is a list of T cell receptor beta chains from one sample in a study of response to subunit inactivated influenza vaccine. MiXCR, applied by TCRdb to the RT-PCR reads, yields one record per CDR3 protein. Among about 780,000 distinct CDR3 sequences, under 20% were seen once, and the ten largest hold around 9.9%. Source: PBMCs from blood, taken around 5 days after vaccination. These receptors originate from a man aged 45-65 years who received an inactivated influenza vaccine. Both conserved end residues are part of each CDR3. A D gene is named only where the DNA matches it firmly. Size is stated for part of the rows, as once, few or many counts, or as a class when the clone is expanded.

D	V	size	J	CDR3	DNA
TRBD2	TRBV4-2	.	TRBJ2-1	CASSLPRGDEQFF	TGTGCCAGCAGCCTGCCACGGGGGGATGAGCAGTTCTTC
.	TRBV2	.	TRBJ2-5	CASRSEGLGTQYF	TGTGCCAGCAGATCTGAGGGCCTAGGGACCCAGTACTTC
.	TRBV11-2	.	TRBJ1-4	CASGFGGANEKLFF	TGTGCCAGCGGGTTTGGTGGAGCTAATGAAAAACTGTTTTTT
.	TRBV20-1	many	TRBJ2-4	CSAREVEGNIQYF	TGCAGTGCTCGAGAGGTGGAGGGTAACATTCAGTACTTC
TRBD2	TRBV6-5	once	TRBJ2-7	CASSYTATSGSSYEQYF	TGTGCCAGCAGTTACACCGCAACTAGCGGGAGCTCCTACGAGCAGTACTTC
.	TRBV20-1	many	TRBJ2-5	CSALRGGGKETQYF	TGCAGTGCTCTCCGAGGGGGGGGTAAAGAGACCCAGTACTTC
TRBD1	TRBV12-5	.	TRBJ2-6	CASGVGQGLSGANVLTF	TGTGCTAGTGGTGTGGGACAGGGGTTGTCTGGGGCCAACGTCCTGACTTTC
.	TRBV5-5	.	TRBJ2-7	CASSEEWDEQYF	TGTGCCAGCAGCGAAGAGTGGGACGAGCAGTACTTC
TRBD2	TRBV7-2	.	TRBJ2-7	CASSSSGVSYEQYF	TGTGCCAGCAGCTCTAGCGGGGTTTCCTACGAGCAGTACTTC
.	TRBV29-1	many	TRBJ2-1	CSVDRGGDEQFF	TGCAGCGTTGACAGGGGAGGGGATGAGCAGTTCTTC